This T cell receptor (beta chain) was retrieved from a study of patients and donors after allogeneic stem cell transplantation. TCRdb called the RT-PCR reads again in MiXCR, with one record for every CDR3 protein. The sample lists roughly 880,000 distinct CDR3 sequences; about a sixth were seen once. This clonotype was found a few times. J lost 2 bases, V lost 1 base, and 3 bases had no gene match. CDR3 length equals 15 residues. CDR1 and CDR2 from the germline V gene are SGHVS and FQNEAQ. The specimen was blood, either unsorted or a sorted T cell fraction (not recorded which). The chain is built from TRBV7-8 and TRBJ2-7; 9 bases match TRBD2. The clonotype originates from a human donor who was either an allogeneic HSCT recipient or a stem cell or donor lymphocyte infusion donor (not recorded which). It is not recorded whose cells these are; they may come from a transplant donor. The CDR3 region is CASSLEGGRAYEQYF. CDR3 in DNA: TGTGCCAGCAGCTTAGAAGGCGGGAGGGCCTACGAGCAGTACTTC. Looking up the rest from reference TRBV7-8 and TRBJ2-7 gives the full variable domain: GAGVSQSPRYKVAKRGQDVALRCDPISGHVSLFWYQQALGQGPEFLTYFQNEAQLDKSGLPSDRFFAERPEGSVSTLKIQRTQQEDSAVYLCASSLEGGRAYEQYFGPGTRLTVT.